These T cell receptor beta chains were read from a single sample in a study of cytomegalovirus exposure and HLA in healthy donors. Only in-frame clones appear in the TCRdb table, and some are missing; sequencing was by immunoSEQ multiplex PCR. Of over 110,000 clones in the sample, 82% are singletons; the top ten hold more than 2.5%. Input material: PBMCs. The receptor source for this set is a male donor in good health and CMV-seronegative. The conserved cysteine and the conserved F or W are not part of the CDR3 here.

TRBV30,TRBJ2-2,AWSRGSRTGELF
TRBV5-6,TRBJ2-1,ASSPQGGMNYNEQF
TRBV29-1,TRBJ2-1,SADRGTYNEQF
TRBV5-6,TRBJ2-1,ASWTGTGSYNEQF
TRBV6-6,TRBJ2-7,ASSYRGYNEQY
TRBV7-9,TRBJ2-2,ASSGVNTGELF
TRBV19,TRBJ2-4,ATPGTGAKNIQY
TRBV28,TRBJ1-2,ASSRSGGGGYT
TRBV19,TRBJ2-4,ASSILGQGKNIQY
TRBV11-3,TRBJ2-5,ARNSGREYQETQY
TRBV19,TRBJ1-5,ASSSAGTDSNQPQH
TRBV2,TRBJ1-2,ASSSRGRLVNYGYT
TRBV28,TRBJ2-6,ASRSGRGRSGANVLT
TRBV5-6,TRBJ2-1,ASTLTNTHEQF
TRBV5-6,TRBJ2-3,ASSFRLSGMGDTQY
TRBV7-9,TRBJ2-7,ASSSTRQGGEQY
TRBV14,TRBJ1-2,ASSPRASVTVAYT
TRBV28,TRBJ2-1,ASGSGRFYNEQF
TRBV4-3,TRBJ2-2,ASSQDLGSGAGELF
TRBV7-9,TRBJ2-3,ASSSRGQGHKDTQY
TRBV2,TRBJ1-2,ASSVGGLGYGYT
TRBV11-3,TRBJ2-5,ASSLDSGPQETQY